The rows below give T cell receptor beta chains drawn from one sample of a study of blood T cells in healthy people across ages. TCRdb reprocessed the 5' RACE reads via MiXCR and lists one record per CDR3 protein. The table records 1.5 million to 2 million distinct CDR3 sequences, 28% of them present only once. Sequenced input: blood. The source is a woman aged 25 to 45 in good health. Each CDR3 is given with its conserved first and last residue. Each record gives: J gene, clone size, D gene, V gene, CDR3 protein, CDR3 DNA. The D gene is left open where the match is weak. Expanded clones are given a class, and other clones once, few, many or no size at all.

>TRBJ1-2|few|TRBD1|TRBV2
CASVRGGTGYTF
TGTGCCAGCGTCAGGGGGGGTACTGGCTACACCTTC
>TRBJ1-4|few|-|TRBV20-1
CSASFREFEKLFF
TGCAGTGCTAGTTTCAGGGAGTTTGAAAAACTGTTTTTT
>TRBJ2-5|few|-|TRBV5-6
CASSFGLAAGETQYF
TGTGCCAGCAGCTTCGGGCTAGCCGCGGGGGAGACCCAGTACTTC
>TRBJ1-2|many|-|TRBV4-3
CASSQDRGYGYTF
TGCGCCAGCAGCCAAGATCGGGGTTATGGCTACACCTTC
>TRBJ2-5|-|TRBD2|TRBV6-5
CASSYWSGGPRKETQYF
TGTGCCAGCAGTTACTGGTCGGGAGGGCCCCGAAAAGAGACCCAGTACTTC
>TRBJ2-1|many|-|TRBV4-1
CASRQTGTNEQFF
TGCGCCAGCAGGCAAACAGGGACCAATGAGCAGTTCTTC
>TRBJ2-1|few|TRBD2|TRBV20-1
CSAPPTSGNYNEQFF
TGCAGTGCTCCACCGACTAGCGGGAATTACAATGAGCAGTTCTTC
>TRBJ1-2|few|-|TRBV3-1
CASSQVGYANYGYTF
TGTGCCAGCAGCCAAGTGGGCTACGCTAACTATGGCTACACCTTC
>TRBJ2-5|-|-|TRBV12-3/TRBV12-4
CASSQPTSVQYF
TGTGCCAGCAGTCAACCGACGTCGGTCCAGTACTTC
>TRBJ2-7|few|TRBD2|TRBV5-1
CASSFRLPDRTSSEQYF
TGCGCCAGCAGCTTTCGGCTGCCCGATAGGACTAGTTCCGAGCAGTACTTC
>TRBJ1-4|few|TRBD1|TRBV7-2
CASSLGQGVEKPFF
TGTGCCAGCAGCTTAGGACAGGGTGTCGAAAAACCGTTTTTT
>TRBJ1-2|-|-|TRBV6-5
CASRDRASYHWGYTF
TGTGCCAGTCGAGACCGGGCCTCATACCATTGGGGCTACACCTTC
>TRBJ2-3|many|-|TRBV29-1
CSVSVSSSTDTQYF
TGCAGCGTATCGGTCAGCTCTAGCACAGATACGCAGTATTTT
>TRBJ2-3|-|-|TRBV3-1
CASSSLGATQYF
TGTGCCAGCAGTTCTCTTGGGGCGACGCAGTATTTT
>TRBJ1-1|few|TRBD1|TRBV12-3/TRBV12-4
CASSPQGGVTEAFF
TGTGCCAGCAGCCCCCAGGGGGGGGTCACTGAAGCTTTCTTT
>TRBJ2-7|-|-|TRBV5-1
CASNSPTGDEQYF
TGCGCCAGCAACTCGCCAACAGGCGACGAGCAGTACTTC
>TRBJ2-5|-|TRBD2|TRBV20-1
CSASLRAGLAEQETQYF
TGCAGTGCTAGTCTGCGGGCGGGACTAGCGGAACAAGAGACCCAGTACTTC
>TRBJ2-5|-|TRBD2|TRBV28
CAGSLELAGDQETQYF
TGTGCCGGCAGTTTAGAACTAGCGGGAGACCAAGAGACCCAGTACTTC
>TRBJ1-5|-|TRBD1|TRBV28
CASSLPGGTGKPQHF
TGTGCCAGCAGTTTGCCAGGGGGAACTGGTAAGCCCCAGCATTTT
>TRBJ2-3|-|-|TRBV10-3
CAIRGSGADTQYF
TGTGCCATCAGGGGGTCAGGAGCAGATACGCAGTATTTT
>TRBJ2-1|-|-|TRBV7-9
CASSKLSEQFF
TGTGCCAGCAGCAAACTGAGTGAGCAGTTCTTC
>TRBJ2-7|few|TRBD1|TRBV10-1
CASSQSDRVGEQYF
TGCGCCAGCAGTCAATCGGACAGGGTCGGCGAGCAGTACTTC
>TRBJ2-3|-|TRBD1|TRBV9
CASSVGQARADTQYF
TGTGCCAGCAGCGTCGGACAGGCCCGGGCAGATACGCAGTATTTT
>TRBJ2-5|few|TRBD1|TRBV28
CAGSLTTGTGTDEETQYF
TGTGCCGGCAGTTTGACCACCGGGACAGGGACAGATGAAGAGACCCAGTACTTC
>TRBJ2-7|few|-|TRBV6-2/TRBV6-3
CASSRRDARYEQYF
TGTGCCAGCAGTCGCCGGGACGCACGCTACGAGCAGTACTTC
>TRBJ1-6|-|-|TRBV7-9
CASSLGTQTDSPLHF
TGTGCCAGCAGCTTAGGTACTCAGACAGATTCACCCCTCCACTTT
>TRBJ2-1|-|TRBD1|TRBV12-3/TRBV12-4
CASSLGQGIEQFF
TGTGCCAGCAGTTTGGGACAGGGAATTGAGCAGTTCTTC
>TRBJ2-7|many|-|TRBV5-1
CASSEGPTRGGGEQYF
TGCGCCAGCAGCGAAGGACCAACCAGGGGCGGGGGCGAGCAGTACTTC
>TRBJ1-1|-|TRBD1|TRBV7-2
CASSKTGTTEAFF
TGTGCCAGCAGCAAGACAGGGACCACTGAAGCTTTCTTT
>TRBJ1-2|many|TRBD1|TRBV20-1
CSARDLEGASSGYTF
TGCAGTGCTAGAGATCTCGAGGGGGCTAGTAGCGGCTACACCTTC
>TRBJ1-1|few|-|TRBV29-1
CSVVREVEAFF
TGCAGCGTTGTACGAGAAGTTGAAGCTTTCTTT
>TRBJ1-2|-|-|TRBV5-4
CASSSDVGYGYTF
TGTGCCAGCAGCTCCGACGTGGGCTATGGCTACACCTTC
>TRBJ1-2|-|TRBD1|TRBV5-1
CASSLGGTGGRSGYGYTF
TGCGCCAGCAGCTTGGGCGGGACAGGGGGACGATCGGGCTATGGCTACACCTTC
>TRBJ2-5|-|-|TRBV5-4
CASSPPGEIGETQYF
TGTGCCAGCAGCCCACCCGGTGAGATAGGGGAGACCCAGTACTTC
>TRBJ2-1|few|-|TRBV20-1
CSARDWGETDNEQFF
TGCAGTGCTAGAGATTGGGGGGAGACCGACAATGAGCAGTTCTTC
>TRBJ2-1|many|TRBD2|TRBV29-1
CSVPPPLLAATTMRQFF
TGCAGCGTTCCGCCCCCCCTCCTAGCGGCGACTACAATGAGGCAGTTCTTC
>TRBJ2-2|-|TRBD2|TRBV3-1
CASSQGYPGLATGELFF
TGTGCCAGCAGCCAAGGTTACCCGGGACTAGCAACCGGGGAGCTGTTTTTT
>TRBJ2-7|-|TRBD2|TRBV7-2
CASSLGGVAEQYF
TGTGCCAGCAGTTTGGGGGGGGTGGCCGAGCAGTACTTC
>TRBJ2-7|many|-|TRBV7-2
CASRDGINYEQYF
TGTGCCAGCCGGGACGGGATCAACTACGAGCAGTACTTC
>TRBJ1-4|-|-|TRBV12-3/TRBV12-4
CATGPDSNEKLFF
TGTGCCACGGGGCCGGACAGTAATGAAAAACTGTTTTTT
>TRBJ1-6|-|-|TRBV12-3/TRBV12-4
CASSSTPGTRGSPLHF
TGTGCCAGCAGTTCGACCCCCGGGACCCGCGGTTCACCCCTCCACTTT
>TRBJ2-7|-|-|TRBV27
CASIGTPGFEQYF
TGTGCCAGCATAGGGACCCCAGGCTTCGAGCAGTACTTC
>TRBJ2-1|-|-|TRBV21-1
CASSSPRRNEQFF
TGTGCCAGCAGCTCTCCGAGGCGCAATGAGCAGTTCTTC
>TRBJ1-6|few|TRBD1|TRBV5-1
CASSLEGAEAHF
TGCGCCAGCAGCTTGGAGGGGGCAGAAGCCCACTTT
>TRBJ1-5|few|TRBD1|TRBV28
CASSLWGGQLNQPQHF
TGTGCCAGCAGTTTATGGGGGGGACAGTTGAATCAGCCCCAGCATTTT
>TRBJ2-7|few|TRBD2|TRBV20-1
CSARESGGLARDEQYF
TGCAGTGCTAGAGAGAGCGGGGGGCTAGCTAGGGACGAGCAGTACTTC
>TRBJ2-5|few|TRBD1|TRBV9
CASSIGTARLGAQETQYF
TGTGCCAGCAGCATCGGGACAGCCCGGCTGGGGGCCCAAGAGACCCAGTACTTC
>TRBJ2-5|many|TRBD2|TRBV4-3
CASRREGKETQYF
TGCGCCAGCCGGCGGGAGGGGAAGGAGACCCAGTACTTC
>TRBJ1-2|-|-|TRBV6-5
CASNTPGREYGYTF
TGTGCCAGCAACACTCCGGGGCGGGAGTATGGCTACACCTTC
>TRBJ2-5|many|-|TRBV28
CASSLRDGTQYF
TGTGCCAGCAGTCTCAGGGACGGTACTCAGTACTTC
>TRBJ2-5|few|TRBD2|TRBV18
CASSPRTSGSWQYF
TGTGCCAGCTCACCACGGACTAGCGGGAGTTGGCAGTACTTC
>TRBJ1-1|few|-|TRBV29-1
CSVETTLRAFF
TGCAGCGTTGAAACAACCCTCAGGGCTTTCTTT
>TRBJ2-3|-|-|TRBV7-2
CASSYLPGDTQYF
TGTGCCAGCAGCTACCTCCCCGGGGATACGCAGTATTTT
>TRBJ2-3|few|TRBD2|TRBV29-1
CSVEGLAGEIDTQYF
TGCAGCGTTGAAGGCCTAGCGGGAGAAATAGATACGCAGTATTTT
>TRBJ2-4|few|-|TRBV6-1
CASSQPRGEQYF
TGTGCCAGCAGTCAACCCCGAGGGGAGCAGTACTTC
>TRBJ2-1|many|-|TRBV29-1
CSVSGLSSYNEQFF
TGCAGCGTTAGCGGGCTCAGCTCCTACAATGAGCAGTTCTTC
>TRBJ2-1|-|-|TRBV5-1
CASSFGEGLATTDEQFF
TGCGCCAGCAGCTTTGGTGAGGGGCTAGCGACGACCGATGAGCAGTTCTTC
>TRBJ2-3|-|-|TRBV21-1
CASSKLAPTDTQYF
TGTGCCAGCAGCAAACTAGCTCCCACAGATACGCAGTATTTT